One sample yielded the 13 T cell receptor beta chains listed below, sequenced in a study of OX40 agonist ivuxolimab in advanced cancers. The assay was immunoSEQ multiplex PCR, and TCRdb's table has in-frame clones only and misses some. The table records some 80,000 clones, over 75% of them present only once. The sequences come from CD4+ or CD8+ T cells sorted from blood, collected in a trial of the OX40 agonist ivuxolimab. These receptors were collected from an adult with an advanced solid tumor such as melanoma, head and neck, liver or kidney cancer.

This chain links TRBV14 with TRBJ2-5, with D perhaps TRBD1 or TRBD2 (6 bases each). Germline V gene sequence: CDR1 SGHDN, CDR2 FVKESK. CDR3 size: 13 residues. Trimming left V 1 base short and J 7 bases short, with 10 bases between. This CDR3 reads CASSQGPGATQYF. For the CDR3, the DNA is TGTGCCAGCAGCCAAGGACCGGGGGCGACCCAGTACTTC.

The chain is built from TRBV14 and TRBJ1-6; D is unresolved. V was trimmed by 0 bases and J by 7 bases, leaving 13 bases between them. Germline V gene data show CDR1 as SGHDN and CDR2 as FVKESK. The CDR3 sequence is 16 residues long. The CDR3 spells CASSQEAGRRNSPLHF. The CDR3 coding sequence is TGTGCCAGCAGCCAAGAAGCGGGCCGTCGGAATTCACCCCTCCACTTT.

The J gene is TRBJ2-2, the V gene TRBV10-3; TRBD1 or TRBD2 may be the D gene (5 bases each). V lost 4 bases and J 4 bases, leaving 16 bases between the germline ends. The CDR3 runs 16 residues. Germline V lookup: CDR1 ENHRY, CDR2 SYGVKD. CDR3 loop: CAISASGTLSTGELFF. Here the CDR3 DNA reads TGTGCCATCAGTGCGTCCGGGACCTTGAGCACCGGGGAGCTGTTTTTT.

The chain employs TRBV7-2 and TRBJ2-7; D not resolved. With 10 bases removed from V and 5 bases from J, the gap between germline ends came to 18 bases. The CDR3 has 13 residues. CDR1 and CDR2 (germline): SGHTA, FQGNSA. CDR3 in amino acids: CATNPQSGHEQYF. DNA for the CDR3: TGTGCCACCAACCCCCAAAGTGGGCACGAGCAGTACTTC. Looking up the rest from reference TRBV7-2 and TRBJ2-7 gives the full variable domain: GAGVSQSPSNKVTEKGKDVELRCDPISGHTALYWYRQSLGQGLEFLIYFQGNSAPDKSGLPSDRFSAERTGGSVSTLTIQRTQQEDSAVYLCATNPQSGHEQYFGPGTRLTVT.

The chain recombines TRBV5-4 with TRBJ2-7, with D hard to call. CDR1 and CDR2 (germline): SGHNT, YYREEE (reference sequence). The CDR3 runs to 15 residues. Trimming took 0 bases from V and 6 from J, leaving 16 bases between them. The CDR3 region is CASSLAITASGEQYF. CDR3 coding DNA: TGTGCCAGCAGCTTGGCCATCACGGCGAGTGGCGAGCAGTACTTC.

This clone was counted a few times. V and J are TRBV2 and TRBJ1-4, with 7 bases aligning to TRBD1. There are 14 residues in the CDR3. V was clipped by 6 bases and J by 3 bases; unmatched bases: 4. CDR1 is SNHLY, CDR2 FYNNEI, per germline. The CDR3 bases are TGTGCCAGCAGGGGACAGACCGCTAATGAAAAACTGTTTTTT. Translating gives CASRGQTANEKLFF.

The rearrangement joins TRBV5-4 to TRBJ1-4; a weak D match, TRBD1 (5 bases). The CDR3 is 14 residues long. CDR1 and CDR2 (germline): SGHNT, YYREEE (reference sequence). V dropped 4 bases and J dropped 3 bases, with 10 bases sitting between them. The CDR3 DNA is TGTGCCAGCAGCGCTGGGGGAGCTAATGAAAAACTGTTTTTT. Its translation: CASSAGGANEKLFF.

Concerning this clone: The same CDR3 arises from other DNA sequences in this sample as well. This chain joins TRBV7-2 and TRBJ1-1; possible D gene TRBD1, 5 bases. Trimming left V 3 bases short and J 5 bases short, with 10 bases between. Germline values: CDR1 SGHTA, CDR2 FQGNSA. The CDR3 is made up of 13 amino acids. The CDR3 sequence is CASSFQGETEAFF. CDR3 nucleotide sequence: TGTGCCAGCAGCTTCCAGGGAGAGACTGAAGCTTTCTTT.

CDR3 residues: CASSTGQGPRYQETQYF. The CDR3 bases are TGCGCCAGCAGCACCGGACAGGGGCCTAGGTACCAAGAGACCCAGTACTTC. This sequence joins TRBV5-1 and TRBJ2-5, with TRBD1 matching 9 bases. The germline gives CDR1 SGHRS, CDR2 YFSETQ. V shed 4 bases, J shed 0 bases, and the junction held 10 bases outside the gene matches. The CDR3 runs 17 residues.

The rearrangement joins TRBV19 to TRBJ2-3; 13 positions agree with TRBD2. Germline lookup yields CDR1 LNHDA and CDR2 SQIVND (reference sequence). With 6 bases clipped from V and 5 bases from J, the junction kept 8 bases outside the gene matches. The CDR3 runs 16 residues. The CDR3 DNA follows: TGTGCCAGTAGCCAACTAGCGGGGGGGCTTCAAGATACGCAGTATTTT. Residues: CASSQLAGGLQDTQYF.

This chain links TRBV7-9 with TRBJ2-7, with TRBD2 identical over 7 bases. J gave up 3 bases and V 7 bases, and 15 bases lay outside the gene matches. CDR1 and CDR2 (germline): SEHNR, FQNEAQ (reference sequence). The CDR3 consists of 16 residues. In DNA form, the CDR3 reads TGTGCCAGCACCCTCGGGGGGACGGAGGCCAGCTACGAGCAGTACTTC. This sequence encodes CASTLGGTEASYEQYF.

The chain carries TRBV5-8 and TRBJ2-1, with 10 bases matching TRBD2. The CDR3 has 16 amino acids. CDR1 SGHTS and CDR2 YDEGEE come from the germline V gene. V was pared by 0 bases and J by 7 bases, with 7 bases of the junction left unmatched. The CDR3 loop is CASSLGTASGGNEQFF. CDR3 nucleotide sequence: TGTGCCAGCAGCTTGGGGACGGCTAGCGGGGGAAATGAGCAGTTCTTC.

The V call is TRBV5-6, the J call TRBJ2-2; TRBD1 might be the D (5 bases). With 0 bases removed from V and 5 bases from J, the gap between germline ends came to 8 bases. CDR3 length: 14 amino acids. Germline lookup yields CDR1 SGHDT and CDR2 YYEEEE. For the CDR3, the DNA is TGTGCCAGCAGCTTGGCAGGGAATACCGGGGAGCTGTTTTTT. This codes for CASSLAGNTGELFF. The full variable domain, in which reference TRBV5-6 and TRBJ2-2 provide the parts outside the CDR3, is DAGVTQSPTHLIKTRGQQVTLRCSPKSGHDTVSWYQQALGQGPQFIFQYYEEEERQRGNFPDRFSGHQFPNYSSELNVNALLLGDSALYLCASSLAGNTGELFFGEGSRLTVL.